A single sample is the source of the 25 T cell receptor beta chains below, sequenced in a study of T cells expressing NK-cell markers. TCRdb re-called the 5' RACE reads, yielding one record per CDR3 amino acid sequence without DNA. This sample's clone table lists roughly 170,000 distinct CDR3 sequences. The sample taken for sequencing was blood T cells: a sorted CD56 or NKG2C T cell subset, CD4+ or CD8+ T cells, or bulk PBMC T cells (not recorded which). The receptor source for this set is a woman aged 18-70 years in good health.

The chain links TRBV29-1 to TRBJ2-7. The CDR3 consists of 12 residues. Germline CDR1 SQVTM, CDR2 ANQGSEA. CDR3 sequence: CSVMDGLEEQYF.

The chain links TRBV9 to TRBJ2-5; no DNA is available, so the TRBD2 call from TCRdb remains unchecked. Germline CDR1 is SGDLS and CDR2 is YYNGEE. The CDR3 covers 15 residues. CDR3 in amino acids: CASSLLAGGGETQYF.

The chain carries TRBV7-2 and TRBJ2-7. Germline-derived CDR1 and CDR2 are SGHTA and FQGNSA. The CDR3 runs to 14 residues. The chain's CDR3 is CASSPVGGPYEQYF.

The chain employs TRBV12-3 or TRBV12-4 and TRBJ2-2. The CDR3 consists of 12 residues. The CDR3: CASTGTAGELFF.

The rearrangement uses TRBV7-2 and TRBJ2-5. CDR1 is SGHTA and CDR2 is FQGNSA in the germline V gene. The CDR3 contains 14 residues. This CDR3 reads CASSPTYVQETQYF.

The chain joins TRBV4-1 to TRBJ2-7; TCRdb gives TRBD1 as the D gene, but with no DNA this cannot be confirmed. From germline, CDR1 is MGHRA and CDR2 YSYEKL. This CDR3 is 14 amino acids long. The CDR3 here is CASSRAWGSYEQYF.

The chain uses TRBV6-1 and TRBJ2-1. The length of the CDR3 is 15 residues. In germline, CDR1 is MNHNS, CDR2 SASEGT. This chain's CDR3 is CASSLTTSSYNEQFF.

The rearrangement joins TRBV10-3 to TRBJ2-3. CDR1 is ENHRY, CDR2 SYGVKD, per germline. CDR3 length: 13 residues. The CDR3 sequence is CAIKPSRTDTQYF.

The CDR3 sequence: CASSQDRGEREKLFF. This chain connects TRBV4-2 to TRBJ1-4; TCRdb designates TRBD1, a call that cannot be tested without DNA. Looked up from germline, CDR1 is LGHNA and CDR2 is YNFKEQ. This CDR3 is built from 15 residues.

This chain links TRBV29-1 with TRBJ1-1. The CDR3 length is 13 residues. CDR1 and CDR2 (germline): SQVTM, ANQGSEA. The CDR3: CSARTVMNTEAFF.

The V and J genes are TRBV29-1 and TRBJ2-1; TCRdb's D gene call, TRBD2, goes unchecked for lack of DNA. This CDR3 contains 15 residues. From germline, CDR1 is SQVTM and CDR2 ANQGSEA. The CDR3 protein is CSVGPEAGGYNEQFF.

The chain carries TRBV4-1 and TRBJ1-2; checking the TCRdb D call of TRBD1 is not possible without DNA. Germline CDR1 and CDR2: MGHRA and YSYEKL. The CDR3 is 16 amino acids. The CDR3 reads CASSSGGSRVYYGYTF.

The CDR3 sequence: CASSEVGTIYF. The chain recombines TRBV25-1 with TRBJ1-3. This CDR3 is built from 11 residues. Germline V lookup: CDR1 MGHDK, CDR2 SYGVNS. The variable domain in full, completed from reference TRBV25-1 and TRBJ1-3, reads EADIYQTPRYLVIGTGKKITLECSQTMGHDKMYWYQQDPGMELHLIHYSYGVNSTEKGDLSSESTVSRIRTEHFPLTLESARPSHTSQYLCASSEVGTIYFGEGSWLTVV.

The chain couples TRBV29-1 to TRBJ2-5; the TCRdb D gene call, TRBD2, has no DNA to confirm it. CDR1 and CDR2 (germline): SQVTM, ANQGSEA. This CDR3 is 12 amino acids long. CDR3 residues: CSVEVGRETQYF.

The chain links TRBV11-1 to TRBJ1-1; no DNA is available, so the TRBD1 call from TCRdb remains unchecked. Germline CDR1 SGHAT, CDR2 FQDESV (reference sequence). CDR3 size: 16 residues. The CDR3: CASSHWPGGRNTEAFF.

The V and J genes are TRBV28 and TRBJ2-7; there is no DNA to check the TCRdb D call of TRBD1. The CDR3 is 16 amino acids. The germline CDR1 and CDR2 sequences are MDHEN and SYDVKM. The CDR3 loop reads CASSFPQAGGAYEQYF.

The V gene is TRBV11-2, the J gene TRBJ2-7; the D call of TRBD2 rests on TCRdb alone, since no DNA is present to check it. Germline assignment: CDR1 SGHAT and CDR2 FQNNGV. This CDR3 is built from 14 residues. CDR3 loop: CASSLLAEGYEQYF.

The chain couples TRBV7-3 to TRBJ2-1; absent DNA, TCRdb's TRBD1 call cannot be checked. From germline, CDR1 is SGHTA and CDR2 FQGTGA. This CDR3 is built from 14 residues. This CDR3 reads CASSWGQGSNEQFF.

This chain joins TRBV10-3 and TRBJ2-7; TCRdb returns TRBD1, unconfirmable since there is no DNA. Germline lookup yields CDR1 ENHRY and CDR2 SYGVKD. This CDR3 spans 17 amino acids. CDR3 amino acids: CAISESGQGLPSYEQYF.

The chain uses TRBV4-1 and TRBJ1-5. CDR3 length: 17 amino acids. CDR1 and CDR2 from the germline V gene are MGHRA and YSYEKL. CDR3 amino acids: CASSQGGSGRDSQPQHF.

The CDR3: CASSLEGNSGNTIYF. The chain joins TRBV5-1 to TRBJ1-3; TCRdb calls TRBD1, which cannot be checked without DNA. Per the germline V gene, CDR1 is SGHRS and CDR2 is YFSETQ. The CDR3 has 15 residues.

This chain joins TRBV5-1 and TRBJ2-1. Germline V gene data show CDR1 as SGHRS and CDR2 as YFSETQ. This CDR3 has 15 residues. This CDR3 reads CASSRRDGRTDEQFF.

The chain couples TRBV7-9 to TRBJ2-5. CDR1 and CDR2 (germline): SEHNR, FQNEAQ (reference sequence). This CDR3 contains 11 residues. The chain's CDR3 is CAIHYEETQYF.

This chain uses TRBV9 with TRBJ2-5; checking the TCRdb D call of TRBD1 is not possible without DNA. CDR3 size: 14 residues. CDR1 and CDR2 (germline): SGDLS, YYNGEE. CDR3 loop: CASSVGPTEETQYF. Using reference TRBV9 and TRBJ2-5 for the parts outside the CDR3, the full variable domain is DSGVTQTPKHLITATGQRVTLRCSPRSGDLSVYWYQQSLDQGLQFLIQYYNGEERAKGNILERFSAQQFPDLHSELNLSSLELGDSALYFCASSVGPTEETQYFGPGTRLLVL.

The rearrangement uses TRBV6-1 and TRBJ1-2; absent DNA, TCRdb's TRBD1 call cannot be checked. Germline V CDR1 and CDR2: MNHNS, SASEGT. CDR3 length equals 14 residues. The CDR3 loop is CASRLQGTNYGYTF.